This TCR beta chain originates from a study of technical replicates of blood from a few donors. This clone has only a few counts. This table comes from immunoSEQ multiplex PCR, and its TCRdb copy is limited to in-frame clones, with some not included. The data contain under 95,000 clones, 95% of them singletons. The receptor was isolated from a human donor in good health. The sample consisted of T cells isolated from PBMCs.

The DNA of the CDR3 is TGTGCCAGCAGCACCGGGGGGTACGATGGCTACACCTTC. Translating it yields CASSTGGYDGYTF. The V gene is TRBV4-2, the J gene TRBJ1-2; possibly TRBD1 for D (5 bases). Germline V gene lookup returns CDR1 LGHNA and CDR2 YNFKEQ. V was trimmed by 5 bases and J by 6 bases, leaving 13 bases between them. This CDR3 contains 13 residues.